This T cell receptor beta chain was profiled in a study of beta chain features in type 1 diabetes. General study points: The naive, central memory and Treg TCRB repertoires looked more alike in patients than they did in healthy donors.

This clone was observed a handful of times. The antigen is not known. What was sequenced were expressed TCRB transcripts, since all of the isolated RNA had been reverse transcribed. The repertoire was sequenced with immunoSEQ multiplex PCR; TCRdb's copy has only in-frame clones and lacks some. The table includes 150,000 to 190,000 clones, roughly 10% detected once. Trimming removed 0 bases at V and 4 bases at J, with 4 bases between. In germline, CDR1 is SGHDN, CDR2 FVKESK. The CDR3 spans 12 residues. The sequence derives from a man between 18 and 35 years old in good health. The sample consisted of central memory CD4+ T cells from blood. This chain uses TRBV14 with TRBJ2-7; no clear D gene. The CDR3 reads CASSQDRYEQYF. The CDR3 coding sequence is TGTGCCAGCAGCCAAGATAGGTACGAGCAGTACTTC.